These T cell receptor beta chains were read from a single sample in a study of T cell responses to AZD1222 COVID-19 vaccine. Sequencing used immunoSEQ multiplex PCR; TCRdb keeps in-frame clones, though not all of them. Of 150,000 to 250,000 clones in the sample, more than 85% were seen once. The material sequenced was peripheral blood, taken 28 days after the second AZD1222 dose. Receptors originate from an adult who received the AZD1222 COVID-19 vaccine. Both conserved end residues are part of each CDR3. D genes are given only for firm matches. Expanded clones get a size class; other rows say once, few or many, or leave the size out.

V gene: TRBV5-5
D gene: -
CDR3 length: 16
clone size: -
J gene: TRBJ2-2
CDR3 protein: CASSLEGLRNTGELFF
CDR3 DNA: TGTGCCAGCAGCTTGGAGGGACTCCGGAACACCGGGGAGCTGTTTTTT

V gene: TRBV28
D gene: -
CDR3 length: 16
clone size: -
J gene: TRBJ1-5
CDR3 protein: CASSSPPGGSNQPQHF
CDR3 DNA: TGTGCCAGCAGTTCCCCCCCCGGCGGGAGCAATCAGCCCCAGCATTTT

V gene: TRBV5-1
D gene: TRBD2
CDR3 length: 18
clone size: -
J gene: TRBJ2-5
CDR3 protein: CASSWMTSGRASQETQYF
CDR3 DNA: TGCGCCAGCAGCTGGATGACTAGCGGGAGGGCCTCCCAAGAGACCCAGTACTTC

V gene: TRBV7-3
D gene: -
CDR3 length: 13
clone size: -
J gene: TRBJ2-1
CDR3 protein: CASSLGRGYEQFF
CDR3 DNA: TGTGCCAGCAGCTTAGGCCGGGGTTATGAGCAGTTCTTC

V gene: TRBV10-1
D gene: -
CDR3 length: 14
clone size: -
J gene: TRBJ1-1
CDR3 protein: CASPRGGPNTEAFF
CDR3 DNA: TGCGCCAGCCCCCGTGGGGGCCCGAACACTGAAGCTTTCTTT

V gene: TRBV6-6
D gene: -
CDR3 length: 15
clone size: -
J gene: TRBJ2-3
CDR3 protein: CASSYSRVESDTQYF
CDR3 DNA: TGTGCCAGCAGTTACTCGAGGGTGGAGTCAGATACGCAGTATTTT

V gene: TRBV11-3
D gene: TRBD1
CDR3 length: 14
clone size: -
J gene: TRBJ1-1
CDR3 protein: CASSTGGRATEAFF
CDR3 DNA: TGTGCCAGCAGCACAGGGGGCCGGGCTACTGAAGCTTTCTTT

V gene: TRBV6-5
D gene: TRBD2
CDR3 length: 14
clone size: -
J gene: TRBJ2-2
CDR3 protein: CASGSGSHTGELFF
CDR3 DNA: TGTGCCAGCGGTAGCGGGAGTCACACCGGGGAGCTGTTTTTT

V gene: TRBV5-4
D gene: -
CDR3 length: 15
clone size: -
J gene: TRBJ2-1
CDR3 protein: CASSLITGYYNEQFF
CDR3 DNA: TGTGCCAGCAGCTTGATTACAGGGTACTACAATGAGCAGTTCTTC

V gene: TRBV9
D gene: TRBD2
CDR3 length: 15
clone size: once
J gene: TRBJ2-1
CDR3 protein: CASSQLAVSPHEQFF
CDR3 DNA: TGTGCCAGCAGCCAACTAGCGGTTAGCCCCCATGAGCAGTTCTTC

V gene: TRBV14
D gene: -
CDR3 length: 16
clone size: -
J gene: TRBJ1-6
CDR3 protein: CASSQMGRGTHSPLHF
CDR3 DNA: TGTGCCAGCAGCCAAATGGGGCGGGGGACTCATTCACCCCTCCACTTT

V gene: TRBV28
D gene: TRBD2
CDR3 length: 13
clone size: once
J gene: TRBJ2-2
CDR3 protein: CASRTSDHGELFF
CDR3 DNA: TGTGCCAGCAGGACTAGCGACCACGGGGAGCTGTTTTTT

V gene: TRBV2
D gene: TRBD1
CDR3 length: 15
clone size: once
J gene: TRBJ2-3
CDR3 protein: CASSRQGLSTDTQYF
CDR3 DNA: TGTGCCAGCAGTCGACAGGGGTTAAGCACAGATACGCAGTATTTT

V gene: TRBV6-5
D gene: -
CDR3 length: 13
clone size: -
J gene: TRBJ1-2
CDR3 protein: CASSPDRIYGYTF
CDR3 DNA: TGTGCCAGCAGTCCCGACAGGATCTATGGCTACACCTTC

V gene: TRBV5-1
D gene: -
CDR3 length: 14
clone size: -
J gene: TRBJ1-4
CDR3 protein: CASSLAGDNEKLFF
CDR3 DNA: TGCGCCAGCAGCTTGGCCGGGGACAATGAAAAACTGTTTTTT

V gene: TRBV11-2
D gene: -
CDR3 length: 13
clone size: -
J gene: TRBJ2-7
CDR3 protein: CASSFAQNYEQYF
CDR3 DNA: TGTGCCAGCAGCTTTGCCCAAAACTACGAGCAGTACTTC

V gene: TRBV5-1
D gene: TRBD2
CDR3 length: 16
clone size: -
J gene: TRBJ2-1
CDR3 protein: CASSYPGLAIINEQFF
CDR3 DNA: TGCGCCAGCAGCTACCCGGGACTAGCTATTATCAATGAGCAGTTCTTC

V gene: TRBV7-2
D gene: -
CDR3 length: 15
clone size: -
J gene: TRBJ2-7
CDR3 protein: CASSFGGANSYEQYF
CDR3 DNA: TGTGCCAGCAGCTTTGGAGGGGCCAACTCCTACGAGCAGTACTTC

V gene: TRBV11-2
D gene: TRBD2
CDR3 length: 17
clone size: -
J gene: TRBJ2-3
CDR3 protein: CASSLGTSGRVTDTQYF
CDR3 DNA: TGTGCCAGCAGCTTAGGGACTAGCGGGAGGGTTACAGATACGCAGTATTTT

V gene: TRBV28
D gene: -
CDR3 length: 18
clone size: once
J gene: TRBJ1-6
CDR3 protein: CASREGEVLNGYNSPLHF
CDR3 DNA: TGTGCCAGCAGGGAGGGAGAGGTTCTCAATGGGTATAATTCACCCCTCCACTTT

V gene: TRBV18
D gene: -
CDR3 length: 17
clone size: -
J gene: TRBJ2-7
CDR3 protein: CASSRGTPGTGTGEQYF
CDR3 DNA: TGTGCCAGCTCACGAGGGACTCCCGGGACCGGAACAGGTGAGCAGTACTTC

V gene: TRBV2
D gene: TRBD2
CDR3 length: 13
clone size: -
J gene: TRBJ2-7
CDR3 protein: CASTGRGAYEQYF
CDR3 DNA: TGTGCCAGCACGGGGCGGGGGGCCTACGAGCAGTACTTC

V gene: TRBV5-4
D gene: -
CDR3 length: 15
clone size: -
J gene: TRBJ2-1
CDR3 protein: CASSFLTKTYNEQFF
CDR3 DNA: TGTGCCAGCAGCTTTCTTACGAAAACCTACAATGAGCAGTTCTTC

V gene: TRBV28
D gene: -
CDR3 length: 15
clone size: -
J gene: TRBJ1-6
CDR3 protein: CASSLVHRGESPLHF
CDR3 DNA: TGTGCCAGCAGTTTGGTCCACCGGGGGGAATCACCCCTCCACTTT

V gene: TRBV19
D gene: -
CDR3 length: 15
clone size: -
J gene: TRBJ1-5
CDR3 protein: CASSYLREGVRPQHF
CDR3 DNA: TGTGCCAGTAGTTACCTACGGGAGGGGGTGAGGCCCCAGCATTTT

V gene: TRBV5-1
D gene: -
CDR3 length: 14
clone size: -
J gene: TRBJ2-3
CDR3 protein: CASAELGGTDTQYF
CDR3 DNA: TGCGCCAGCGCAGAACTAGGGGGCACAGATACGCAGTATTTT

V gene: TRBV6-5
D gene: TRBD2
CDR3 length: 16
clone size: -
J gene: TRBJ2-7
CDR3 protein: CASSSGEGLVFYEQYF
CDR3 DNA: TGTGCCAGCAGTTCCGGGGAGGGGTTGGTTTTCTACGAGCAGTACTTC

V gene: TRBV10-3
D gene: -
CDR3 length: 12
clone size: -
J gene: TRBJ2-7
CDR3 protein: CAISELRGEQYF
CDR3 DNA: TGTGCCATCAGTGAGCTTAGGGGCGAGCAGTACTTC

V gene: TRBV21-1
D gene: -
CDR3 length: 13
clone size: few
J gene: TRBJ1-4
CDR3 protein: CASSKGQTEKLFF
CDR3 DNA: TGTGCCAGCAGCAAAGGGCAGACCGAAAAACTGTTTTTT

V gene: TRBV28
D gene: -
CDR3 length: 15
clone size: once
J gene: TRBJ1-6
CDR3 protein: CASSLAGQAGSPLHF
CDR3 DNA: TGTGCCAGCAGTTTAGCTGGGCAGGCAGGATCACCCCTCCACTTT

V gene: TRBV19
D gene: TRBD1
CDR3 length: 14
clone size: -
J gene: TRBJ2-7
CDR3 protein: CASSSGAGTDEQYF
CDR3 DNA: TGTGCCAGTAGTTCTGGTGCCGGGACAGACGAGCAGTACTTC

V gene: TRBV28
D gene: TRBD1
CDR3 length: 13
clone size: -
J gene: TRBJ2-2
CDR3 protein: CASKDRVAGELFF
CDR3 DNA: TGTGCCAGCAAGGACAGGGTGGCCGGGGAGCTGTTTTTT

V gene: TRBV5-5
D gene: TRBD2
CDR3 length: 15
clone size: once
J gene: TRBJ2-1
CDR3 protein: CATHETSGNYNEQFF
CDR3 DNA: TGTGCCACCCACGAGACTAGCGGGAACTACAATGAGCAGTTCTTC

V gene: TRBV28
D gene: -
CDR3 length: 13
clone size: -
J gene: TRBJ1-2
CDR3 protein: CASSQRGPYGYTF
CDR3 DNA: TGTGCCAGCAGCCAGCGCGGACCATATGGCTACACCTTC

V gene: TRBV28
D gene: -
CDR3 length: 14
clone size: -
J gene: TRBJ1-1
CDR3 protein: CASSAAGLSTEAFF
CDR3 DNA: TGTGCCAGCAGTGCGGCAGGGCTGAGCACTGAAGCTTTCTTT

V gene: TRBV7-9
D gene: -
CDR3 length: 13
clone size: few
J gene: TRBJ1-3
CDR3 protein: CASSINVESTIYF
CDR3 DNA: TGTGCCAGCAGCATTAATGTAGAGAGCACCATATATTTT

V gene: TRBV24-1
D gene: TRBD1
CDR3 length: 15
clone size: -
J gene: TRBJ1-1
CDR3 protein: CATSERQGTNTEAFF
CDR3 DNA: TGTGCCACCAGTGAGCGACAGGGGACGAACACTGAAGCTTTCTTT

V gene: TRBV10-1
D gene: -
CDR3 length: 15
clone size: -
J gene: TRBJ2-1
CDR3 protein: CASSEGGGPGREQFF
CDR3 DNA: TGCGCCAGCAGTGAAGGAGGAGGGCCTGGGCGAGAGCAGTTCTTC

V gene: TRBV28
D gene: TRBD2
CDR3 length: 13
clone size: -
J gene: TRBJ2-1
CDR3 protein: CASSLRGDNEQFF
CDR3 DNA: TGTGCCAGCAGTTTACGGGGGGACAATGAGCAGTTCTTC

V gene: TRBV5-1
D gene: TRBD2
CDR3 length: 19
clone size: -
J gene: TRBJ2-3
CDR3 protein: CASRSGTRTQGESTDTQYF
CDR3 DNA: TGCGCCAGCAGGAGCGGGACTAGAACACAAGGGGAGAGCACAGATACGCAGTATTTT

V gene: TRBV10-2
D gene: TRBD2
CDR3 length: 18
clone size: -
J gene: TRBJ2-1
CDR3 protein: CASTKGLAGGTSYNEQFF
CDR3 DNA: TGCGCCAGCACTAAAGGGCTAGCGGGAGGTACCTCCTACAATGAGCAGTTCTTC

V gene: TRBV5-4
D gene: -
CDR3 length: 12
clone size: -
J gene: TRBJ1-2
CDR3 protein: CASSLLVGGYTF
CDR3 DNA: TGTGCCAGCAGCTTGCTGGTTGGCGGCTACACCTTC

V gene: TRBV6-5
D gene: TRBD1
CDR3 length: 14
clone size: -
J gene: TRBJ2-4
CDR3 protein: CASRIGGGQNIQYF
CDR3 DNA: TGTGCCAGCAGGATAGGGGGCGGCCAAAACATTCAGTACTTC

V gene: TRBV10-3
D gene: -
CDR3 length: 14
clone size: -
J gene: TRBJ2-7
CDR3 protein: CAISSGTLSYEQYF
CDR3 DNA: TGTGCCATCAGTTCCGGGACACTTTCCTACGAGCAGTACTTC

V gene: TRBV30
D gene: -
CDR3 length: 13
clone size: few
J gene: TRBJ1-2
CDR3 protein: CAWSREFEYGYTF
CDR3 DNA: TGTGCCTGGAGTAGGGAGTTTGAGTATGGCTACACCTTC

V gene: TRBV19
D gene: TRBD2
CDR3 length: 13
clone size: once
J gene: TRBJ2-7
CDR3 protein: CASSWTSGYEQYF
CDR3 DNA: TGTGCCAGTTCATGGACTAGCGGCTACGAGCAGTACTTC

V gene: TRBV18
D gene: -
CDR3 length: 12
clone size: -
J gene: TRBJ2-7
CDR3 protein: CASSPRGYEQYF
CDR3 DNA: TGTGCCAGCTCACCACGGGGCTACGAGCAGTACTTC

V gene: TRBV7-6
D gene: TRBD1
CDR3 length: 15
clone size: -
J gene: TRBJ2-7
CDR3 protein: CASSLAPGGRGEQYF
CDR3 DNA: TGTGCCAGCAGCTTAGCCCCAGGGGGCCGGGGGGAGCAGTACTTC

V gene: TRBV25-1
D gene: TRBD1
CDR3 length: 15
clone size: once
J gene: TRBJ1-4
CDR3 protein: CASSEYGGQGKKLFF
CDR3 DNA: TGTGCCAGCAGTGAATACGGGGGACAGGGAAAAAAACTGTTTTTT

V gene: TRBV6-4
D gene: -
CDR3 length: 13
clone size: -
J gene: TRBJ1-2
CDR3 protein: CASSPDRNYGYTF
CDR3 DNA: TGTGCCAGCAGTCCTGACCGGAACTATGGCTACACCTTC